This entry describes one T cell receptor (beta chain). The CDR3 length is 16 residues. Trimming pared 5 bases from V and 4 bases from J, leaving 18 bases between. The germline gives CDR1 SGHVS, CDR2 FQNEAQ. This record belongs to a study of regulatory T cells. The PCR used 52 TRBV and 13 TRBJ primers. The protocol was immunoSEQ multiplex PCR, while the TCRdb copy is restricted to in-frame clones and leaves out a portion. The table has over 20,000 clones, 90% to 95% seen once. The sequencing sample was made of CD8+ T cells sorted from blood. The chain carries TRBV7-8 and TRBJ2-1; the D gene is possibly TRBD2 (5 bases). The source of this sequence is a child aged 2-15 years with CD3G deficiency. CDR3 in amino acids: CASSLSGRWAYNEQFF. The CDR3 coding sequence is TGTGCCAGCAGCCTTAGTGGGAGATGGGCTTACAATGAGCAGTTCTTC.